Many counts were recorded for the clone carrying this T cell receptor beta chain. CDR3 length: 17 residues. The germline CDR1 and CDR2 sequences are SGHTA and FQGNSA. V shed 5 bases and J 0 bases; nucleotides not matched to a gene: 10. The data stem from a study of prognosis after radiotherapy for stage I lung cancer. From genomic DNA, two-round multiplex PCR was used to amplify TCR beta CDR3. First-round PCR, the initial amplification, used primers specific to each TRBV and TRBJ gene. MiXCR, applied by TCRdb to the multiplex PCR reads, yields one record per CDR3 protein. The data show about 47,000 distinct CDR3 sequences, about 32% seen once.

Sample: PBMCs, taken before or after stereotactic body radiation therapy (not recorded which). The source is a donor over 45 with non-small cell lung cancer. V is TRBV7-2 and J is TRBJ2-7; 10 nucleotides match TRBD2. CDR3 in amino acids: CASSLQAGGVPSYEQYF. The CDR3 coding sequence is TGTGCCAGCAGCCTTCAAGCGGGAGGGGTCCCCTCCTACGAGCAGTACTTC. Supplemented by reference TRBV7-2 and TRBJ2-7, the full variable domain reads GAGVSQSPSNKVTEKGKDVELRCDPISGHTALYWYRQSLGQGLEFLIYFQGNSAPDKSGLPSDRFSAERTGGSVSTLTIQRTQQEDSAVYLCASSLQAGGVPSYEQYFGPGTRLTVT.